This TCR beta chain was identified during a study of cytomegalovirus exposure and HLA in healthy donors. Study-level results: Within a later analysis, the majority of CMV-associated TCR beta chains appeared HLA-restricted.

Researchers ran the PCR with 60 Vbeta and 13 Jbeta primers. Assay: immunoSEQ multiplex PCR; the TCRdb copy retains only in-frame clones and omits some. Counted here are about 130,000 clones, about 10% occurring once; the ten biggest clones make up approximately 4.4%. About this clone: Its matching antigen is unknown.

The TCR sequence derives from a woman aged 18 to 35 in good health and CMV-seropositive. Material: PBMCs.

DNA for the CDR3: TGTGCCAGCAGCTCACACACAACAGGGGTCGAGCAGTACTTC. Translation gives CASSSHTTGVEQYF. This sequence joins TRBV7-2 and TRBJ2-7; 7 bases fit TRBD1. After removal of 4 bases from V and 6 bases from J, the junction contained 9 bases not matched to a gene. Germline CDR1 reads SGHTA; CDR2 reads FQGNSA. This CDR3 is built from 14 residues.